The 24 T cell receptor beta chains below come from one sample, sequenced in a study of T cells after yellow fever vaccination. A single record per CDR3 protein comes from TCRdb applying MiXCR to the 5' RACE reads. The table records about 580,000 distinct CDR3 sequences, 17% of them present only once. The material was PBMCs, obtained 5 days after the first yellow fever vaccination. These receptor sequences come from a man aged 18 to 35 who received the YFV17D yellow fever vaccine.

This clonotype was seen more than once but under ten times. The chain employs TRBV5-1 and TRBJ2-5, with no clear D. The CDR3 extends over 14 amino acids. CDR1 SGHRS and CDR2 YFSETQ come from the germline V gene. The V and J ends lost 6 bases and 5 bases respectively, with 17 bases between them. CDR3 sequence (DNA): TGCGCCAGCAACCCTACGTGGGGTAGGGAGACCCAGTACTTC. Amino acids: CASNPTWGRETQYF.

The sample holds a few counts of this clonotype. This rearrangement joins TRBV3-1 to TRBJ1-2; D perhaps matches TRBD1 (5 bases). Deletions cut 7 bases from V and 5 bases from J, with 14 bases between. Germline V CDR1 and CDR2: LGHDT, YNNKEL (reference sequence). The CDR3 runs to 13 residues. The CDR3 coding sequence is TGTGCCAGCACCCGGGGGACGCTGTATGGCTACACCTTC. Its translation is CASTRGTLYGYTF.

The CDR3 spells CASNRRDRVYEQYV. The CDR3 region has the DNA TGTGCCAGCAACAGACGGGACAGGGTCTACGAGCAGTACGTC. V and J are TRBV6-8 and TRBJ2-7, with 9 nucleotides matching TRBD1. CDR1 and CDR2 from the germline V gene are MNHGY and SAAAGT. The CDR3 runs to 14 residues. V was pared by 7 bases and J by 3 bases, with 7 bases of the junction left unmatched.

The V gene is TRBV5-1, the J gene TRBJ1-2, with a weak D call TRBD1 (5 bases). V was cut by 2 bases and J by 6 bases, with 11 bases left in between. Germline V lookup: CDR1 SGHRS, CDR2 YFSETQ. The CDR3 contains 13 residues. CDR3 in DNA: TGCGCCAGCAGCTTCGCAGGGTATAATGGCTACACCTTC. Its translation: CASSFAGYNGYTF. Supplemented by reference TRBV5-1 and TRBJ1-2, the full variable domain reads KAGVTQTPRYLIKTRGQQVTLSCSPISGHRSVSWYQQTPGQGLQFLFEYFSETQRNKGNFPGRFSGRQFSNSRSEMNVSTLELGDSALYLCASSFAGYNGYTFGSGTRLTVV.

CDR3 amino acids: CASSSTYSGAHETQYF. The CDR3, as DNA: TGCGCCAGCAGCTCGACCTACTCCGGGGCTCACGAGACCCAGTACTTC. The rearrangement links TRBV5-1 to TRBJ2-5; D may be TRBD1 or TRBD2 (5 bases each). Germline V gives CDR1 SGHRS, CDR2 YFSETQ. Trimming removed 3 bases at V and 5 bases at J, with 20 bases between. The CDR3 contains 16 residues. Based on the CDR3 plus reference TRBV5-1 and TRBJ2-5, the full variable domain is KAGVTQTPRYLIKTRGQQVTLSCSPISGHRSVSWYQQTPGQGLQFLFEYFSETQRNKGNFPGRFSGRQFSNSRSEMNVSTLELGDSALYLCASSSTYSGAHETQYFGPGTRLLVL.

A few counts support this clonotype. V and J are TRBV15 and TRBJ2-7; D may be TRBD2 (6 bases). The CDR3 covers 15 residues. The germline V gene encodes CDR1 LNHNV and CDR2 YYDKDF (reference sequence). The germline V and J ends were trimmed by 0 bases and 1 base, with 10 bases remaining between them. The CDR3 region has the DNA TGTGCCACCAGCAGAGAGCGGGGTCGATCCTACGAGCAGTACGTC. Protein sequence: CATSRERGRSYEQYV.

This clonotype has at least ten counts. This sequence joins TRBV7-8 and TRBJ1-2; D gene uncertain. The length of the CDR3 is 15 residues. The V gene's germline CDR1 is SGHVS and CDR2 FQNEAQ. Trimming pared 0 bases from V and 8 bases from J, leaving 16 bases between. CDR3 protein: CASSLAPRELGGYTF. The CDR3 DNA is TGTGCCAGCAGCTTAGCGCCCCGAGAACTTGGGGGCTACACCTTC.

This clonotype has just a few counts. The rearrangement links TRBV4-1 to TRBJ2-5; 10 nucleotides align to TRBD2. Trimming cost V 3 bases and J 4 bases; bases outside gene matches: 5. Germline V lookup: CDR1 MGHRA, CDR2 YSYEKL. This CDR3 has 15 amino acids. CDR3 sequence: CASSHHSGGRETQYF. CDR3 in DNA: TGCGCCAGCAGCCACCATAGCGGGGGGAGAGAGACCCAGTACTTC.

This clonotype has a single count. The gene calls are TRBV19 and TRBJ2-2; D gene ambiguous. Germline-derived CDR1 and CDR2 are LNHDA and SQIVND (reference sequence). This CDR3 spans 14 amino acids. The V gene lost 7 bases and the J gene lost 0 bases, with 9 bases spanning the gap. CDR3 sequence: CASTWTSNTGELFF. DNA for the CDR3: TGTGCCAGTACATGGACCTCGAACACCGGGGAGCTGTTTTTT.

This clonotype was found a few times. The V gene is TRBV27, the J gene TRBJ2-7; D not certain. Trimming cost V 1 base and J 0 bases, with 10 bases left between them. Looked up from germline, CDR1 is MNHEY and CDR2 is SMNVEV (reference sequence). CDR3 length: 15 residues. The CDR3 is CASSLWAGSSYEQYF. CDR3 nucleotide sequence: TGTGCCAGCAGTTTATGGGCAGGCAGCTCCTACGAGCAGTACTTC.

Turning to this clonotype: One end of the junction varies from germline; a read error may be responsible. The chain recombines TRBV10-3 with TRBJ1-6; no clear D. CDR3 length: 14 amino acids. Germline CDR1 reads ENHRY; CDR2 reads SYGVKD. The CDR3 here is CAVSRPSVDSPLHF. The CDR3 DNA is TGTGCCGTCAGCAGACCCTCCGTGGATTCACCCCTCCACTTT.

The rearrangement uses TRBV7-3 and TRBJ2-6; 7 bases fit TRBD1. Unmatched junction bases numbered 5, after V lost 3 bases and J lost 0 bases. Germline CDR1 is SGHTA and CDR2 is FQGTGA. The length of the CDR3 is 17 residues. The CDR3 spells CASSFRTGISGANVLTF. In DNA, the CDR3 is TGTGCCAGCAGCTTCCGGACAGGAATCTCTGGGGCCAACGTCCTGACTTTC.

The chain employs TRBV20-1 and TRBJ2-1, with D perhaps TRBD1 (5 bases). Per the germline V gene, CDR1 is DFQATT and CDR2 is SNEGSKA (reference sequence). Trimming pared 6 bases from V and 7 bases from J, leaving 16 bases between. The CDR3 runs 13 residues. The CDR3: CSARPRAGNEQFF. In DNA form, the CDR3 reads TGCAGTGCCAGGCCCAGGGCCGGGAATGAGCAGTTCTTC.

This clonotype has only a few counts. This CDR3 is CASSQGYSSYNSPLHF. CDR3 coding DNA: TGCGCCAGCAGCCAAGGCTATAGCTCCTATAATTCACCCCTCCACTTT. V usage is TRBV4-3 and J usage is TRBJ1-6; D is undetermined. The CDR3 runs 16 residues. The V end lost 1 base, the J end lost 0 bases, and 7 bases lay between the germline ends. The germline V gene encodes CDR1 LGHNA and CDR2 YSLEER.

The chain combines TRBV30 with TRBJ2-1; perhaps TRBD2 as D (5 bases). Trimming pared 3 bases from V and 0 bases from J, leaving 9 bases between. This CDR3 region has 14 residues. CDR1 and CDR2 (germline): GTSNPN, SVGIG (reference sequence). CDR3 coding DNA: TGTGCCTGGAGGCCGGGGAGCTCCTACAATGAGCAGTTCTTC. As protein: CAWRPGSSYNEQFF.

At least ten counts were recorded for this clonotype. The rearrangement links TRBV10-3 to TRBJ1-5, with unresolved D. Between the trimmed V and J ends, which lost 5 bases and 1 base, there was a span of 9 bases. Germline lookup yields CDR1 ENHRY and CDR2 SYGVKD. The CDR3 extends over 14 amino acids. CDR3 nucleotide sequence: TGTGCCATCAGTACGGGCCAAAGCAATCAGCCCCAGCATTTT. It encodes CAISTGQSNQPQHF.

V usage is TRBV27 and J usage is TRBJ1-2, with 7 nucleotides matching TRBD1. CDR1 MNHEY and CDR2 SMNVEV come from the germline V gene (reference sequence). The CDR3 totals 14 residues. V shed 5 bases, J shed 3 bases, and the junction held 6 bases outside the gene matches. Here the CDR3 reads CASSPYDRDYGYTF. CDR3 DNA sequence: TGTGCCAGCAGTCCATACGACAGGGACTATGGCTACACCTTC.

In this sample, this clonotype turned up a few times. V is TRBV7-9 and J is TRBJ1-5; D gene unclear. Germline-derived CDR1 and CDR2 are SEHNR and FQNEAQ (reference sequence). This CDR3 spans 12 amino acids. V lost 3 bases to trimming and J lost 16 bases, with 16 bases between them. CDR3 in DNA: TGTGCCAGCAGCTTCGGCCGGGAGGATCAACATTTT. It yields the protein CASSFGREDQHF.

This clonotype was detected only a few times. CDR3: CASSLHGQGSGANYGYTF. The CDR3 DNA is TGTGCCAGCAGCTTACACGGGCAGGGAAGTGGGGCTAACTATGGCTACACCTTC. This chain connects TRBV11-1 to TRBJ1-2; D is possibly TRBD1 (5 bases). CDR3 length: 18 residues. Germline assignment: CDR1 SGHAT and CDR2 FQDESV (reference sequence). V was cut by 2 bases and J by 0 bases, with 19 bases left in between. Combining the CDR3 with reference TRBV11-1 and TRBJ1-2 gives the whole variable domain EAEVAQSPRYKITEKSQAVAFWCDPISGHATLYWYRQILGQGPELLVQFQDESVVDDSQLPKDRFSAERLKGVDSTLKIQPAELGDSAMYLCASSLHGQGSGANYGYTFGSGTRLTVV.

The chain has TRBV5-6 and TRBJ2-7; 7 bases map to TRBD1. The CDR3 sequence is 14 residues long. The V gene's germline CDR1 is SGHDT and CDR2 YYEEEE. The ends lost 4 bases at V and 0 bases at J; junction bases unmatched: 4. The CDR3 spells CASSPGTVSYEQYV. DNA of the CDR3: TGTGCCAGCAGCCCCGGGACAGTCTCCTACGAGCAGTACGTC.

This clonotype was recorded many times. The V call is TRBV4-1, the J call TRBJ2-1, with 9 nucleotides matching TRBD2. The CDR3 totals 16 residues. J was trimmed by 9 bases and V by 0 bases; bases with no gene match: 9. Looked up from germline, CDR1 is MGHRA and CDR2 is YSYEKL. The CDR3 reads CASSQDRAGGPGEQFF. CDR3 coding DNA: TGCGCCAGCAGCCAAGATCGGGCGGGGGGGCCTGGTGAGCAGTTCTTC.

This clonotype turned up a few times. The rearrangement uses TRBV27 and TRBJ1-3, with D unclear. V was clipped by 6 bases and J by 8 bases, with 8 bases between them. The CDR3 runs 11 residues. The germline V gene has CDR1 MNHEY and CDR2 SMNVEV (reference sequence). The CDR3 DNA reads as TGTGCCAGCAGAAACGGCGACACCATATATTTT. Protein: CASRNGDTIYF.

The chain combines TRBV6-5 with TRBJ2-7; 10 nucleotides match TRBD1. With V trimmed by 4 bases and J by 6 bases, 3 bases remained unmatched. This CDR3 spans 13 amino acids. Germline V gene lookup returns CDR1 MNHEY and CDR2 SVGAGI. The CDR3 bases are TGTGCCAGCAGTTCCGGGACAGGGGTCGAGCAGTACTTC. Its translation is CASSSGTGVEQYF.

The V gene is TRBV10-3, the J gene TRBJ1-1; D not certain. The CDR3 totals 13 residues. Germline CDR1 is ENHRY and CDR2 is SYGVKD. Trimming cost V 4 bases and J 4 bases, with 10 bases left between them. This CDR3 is CAISGGGSTEAFF. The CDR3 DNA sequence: TGTGCCATCAGTGGTGGCGGCTCCACTGAAGCTTTCTTT.